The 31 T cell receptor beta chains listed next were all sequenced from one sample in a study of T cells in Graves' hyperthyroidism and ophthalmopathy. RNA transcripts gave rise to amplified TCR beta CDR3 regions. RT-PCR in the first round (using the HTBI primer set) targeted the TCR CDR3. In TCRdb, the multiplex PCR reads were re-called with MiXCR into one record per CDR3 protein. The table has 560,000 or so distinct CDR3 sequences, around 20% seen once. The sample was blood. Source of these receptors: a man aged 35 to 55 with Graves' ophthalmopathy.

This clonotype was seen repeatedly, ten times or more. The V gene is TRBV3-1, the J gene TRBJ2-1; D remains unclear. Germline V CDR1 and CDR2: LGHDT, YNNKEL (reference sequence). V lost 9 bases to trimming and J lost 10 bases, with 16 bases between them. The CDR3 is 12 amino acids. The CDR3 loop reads CASQRYDGEQFF. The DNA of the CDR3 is TGTGCCAGTCAGCGTTACGACGGGGAGCAGTTCTTC.

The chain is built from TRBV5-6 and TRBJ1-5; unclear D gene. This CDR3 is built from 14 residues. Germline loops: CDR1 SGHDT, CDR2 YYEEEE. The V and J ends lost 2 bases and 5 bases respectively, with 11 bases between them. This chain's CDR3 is CASSFAGRHQPQHF. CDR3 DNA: TGTGCCAGCAGCTTCGCGGGGAGGCATCAGCCCCAGCATTTT.

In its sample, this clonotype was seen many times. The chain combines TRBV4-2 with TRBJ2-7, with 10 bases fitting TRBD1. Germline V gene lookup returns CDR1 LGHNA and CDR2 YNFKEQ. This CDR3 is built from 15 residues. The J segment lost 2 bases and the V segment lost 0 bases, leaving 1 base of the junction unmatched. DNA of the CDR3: TGTGCCAGCAGCCAAGAAGGACAGGGGGCCTACGAGCAGTACTTC. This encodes CASSQEGQGAYEQYF.

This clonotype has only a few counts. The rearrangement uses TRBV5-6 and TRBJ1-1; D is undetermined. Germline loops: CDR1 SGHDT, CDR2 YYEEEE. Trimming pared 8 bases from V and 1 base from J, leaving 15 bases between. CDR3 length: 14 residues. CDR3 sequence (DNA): TGTGCCAGTAACGGAGTCAGCCCGAACACTGAAGCTTTCTTT. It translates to CASNGVSPNTEAFF.

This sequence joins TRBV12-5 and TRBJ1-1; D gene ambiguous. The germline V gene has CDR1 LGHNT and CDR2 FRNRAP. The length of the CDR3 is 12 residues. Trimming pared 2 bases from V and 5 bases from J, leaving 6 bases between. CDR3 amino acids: CASGLMGTEAFF. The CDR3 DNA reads TGTGCTAGTGGTTTGATGGGGACTGAAGCTTTCTTT.

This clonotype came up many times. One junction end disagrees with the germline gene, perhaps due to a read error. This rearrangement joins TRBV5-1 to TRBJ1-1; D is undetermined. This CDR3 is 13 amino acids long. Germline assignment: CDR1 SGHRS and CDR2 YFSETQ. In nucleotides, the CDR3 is TGTGCCAGCAGCTTAAAAAGAAACACTGAAGCTTTCTTT. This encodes CASSLKRNTEAFF.

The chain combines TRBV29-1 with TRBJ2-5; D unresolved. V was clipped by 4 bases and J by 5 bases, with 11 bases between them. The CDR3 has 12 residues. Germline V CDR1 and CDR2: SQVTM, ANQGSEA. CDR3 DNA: TGCAGCGTTGTTCACCCGGCGGAGACCCAGTACTTC. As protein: CSVVHPAETQYF.

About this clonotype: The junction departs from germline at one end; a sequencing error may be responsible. The CDR3 reads CTSSSAGTKETQYF. The DNA for the CDR3 is TGCACCAGCAGCTCAGCCGGGACCAAAGAGACCCAGTACTTC. The V gene is TRBV5-1, the J gene TRBJ2-5; possibly TRBD1 or TRBD2 for D (5 bases each). The CDR3 totals 14 residues. CDR1 and CDR2 (germline): SGHRS, YFSETQ.

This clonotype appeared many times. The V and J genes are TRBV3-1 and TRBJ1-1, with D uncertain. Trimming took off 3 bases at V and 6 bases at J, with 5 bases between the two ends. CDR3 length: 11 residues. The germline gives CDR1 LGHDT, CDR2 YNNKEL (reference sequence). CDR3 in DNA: TGTGCCAGCAGCCAGTCCGCTGAAGCTTTCTTT. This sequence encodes CASSQSAEAFF.

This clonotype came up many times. Here the CDR3 DNA reads TGTGCCAGCAGCTTCGCTACTCCTAGCTCCTACGAGCAGTACTTC. This translates into CASSFATPSSYEQYF. The chain is built from TRBV7-2 and TRBJ2-7; D gene ambiguous. Germline values: CDR1 SGHTA, CDR2 FQGNSA. Trimming removed 3 bases from V and 0 bases from J, with 12 bases in between. The CDR3 contains 15 residues. Based on the CDR3 plus reference TRBV7-2 and TRBJ2-7, the full variable domain is GAGVSQSPSNKVTEKGKDVELRCDPISGHTALYWYRQSLGQGLEFLIYFQGNSAPDKSGLPSDRFSAERTGGSVSTLTIQRTQQEDSAVYLCASSFATPSSYEQYFGPGTRLTVT.

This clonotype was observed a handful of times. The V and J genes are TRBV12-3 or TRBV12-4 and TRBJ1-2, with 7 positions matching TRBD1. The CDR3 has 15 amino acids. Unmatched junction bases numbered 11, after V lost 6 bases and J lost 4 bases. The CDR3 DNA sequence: TGTGCCAGCAGCGGAGGAAGGGGGCGTGCCTATGGCTACACCTTC. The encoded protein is CASSGGRGRAYGYTF.

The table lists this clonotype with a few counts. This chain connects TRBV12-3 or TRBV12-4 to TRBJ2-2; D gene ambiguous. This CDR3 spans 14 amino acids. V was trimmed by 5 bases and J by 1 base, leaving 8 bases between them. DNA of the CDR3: TGTGCCAGCAGTCCGAAGTGGAACACCGGGGAGCTGTTTTTT. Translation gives CASSPKWNTGELFF.

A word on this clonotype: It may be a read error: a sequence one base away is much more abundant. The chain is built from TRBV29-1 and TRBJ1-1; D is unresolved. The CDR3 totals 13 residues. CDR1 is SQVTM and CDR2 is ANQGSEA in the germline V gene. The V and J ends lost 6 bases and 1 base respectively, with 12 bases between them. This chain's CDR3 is CSVRQSGNTEAFF. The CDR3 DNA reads TGCAGCGTACGTCAGTCAGGGAACACTGAAGCTTTCTTT.

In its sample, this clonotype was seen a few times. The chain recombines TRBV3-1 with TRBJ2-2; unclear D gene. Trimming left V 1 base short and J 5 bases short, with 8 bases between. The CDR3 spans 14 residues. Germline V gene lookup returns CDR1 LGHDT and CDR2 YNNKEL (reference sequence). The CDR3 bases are TGTGCCAGCAGCCAAGCCCCCTTGACCGGGGAGCTGTTTTTT. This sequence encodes CASSQAPLTGELFF.

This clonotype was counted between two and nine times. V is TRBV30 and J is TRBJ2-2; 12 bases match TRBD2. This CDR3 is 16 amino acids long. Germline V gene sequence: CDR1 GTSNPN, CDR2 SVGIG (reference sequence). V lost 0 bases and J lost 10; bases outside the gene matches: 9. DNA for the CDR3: TGTGCCTGGAGTGTTCTCCTAGCGGGGGGGCCAGTGGAGCTGTTTTTT. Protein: CAWSVLLAGGPVELFF.

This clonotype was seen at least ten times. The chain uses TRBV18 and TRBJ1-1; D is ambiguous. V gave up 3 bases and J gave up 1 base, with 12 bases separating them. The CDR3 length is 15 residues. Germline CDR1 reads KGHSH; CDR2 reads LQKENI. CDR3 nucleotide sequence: TGTGCCAGCTCACCGGCCAACTCAGGGAACACTGAAGCTTTCTTT. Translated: CASSPANSGNTEAFF.

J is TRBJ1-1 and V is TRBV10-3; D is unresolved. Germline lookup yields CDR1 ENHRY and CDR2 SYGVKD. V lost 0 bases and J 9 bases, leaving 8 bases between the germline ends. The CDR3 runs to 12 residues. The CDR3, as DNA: TGTGCCATCAGTGAGTCTTATGCACAAGCTTTCTTT. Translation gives CAISESYAQAFF.

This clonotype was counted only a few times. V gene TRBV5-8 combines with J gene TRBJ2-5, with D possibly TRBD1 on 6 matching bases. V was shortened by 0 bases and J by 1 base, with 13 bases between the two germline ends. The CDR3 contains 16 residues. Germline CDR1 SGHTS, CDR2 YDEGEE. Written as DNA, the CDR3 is TGTGCCAGCAGCTTGGGTGCCGGGACATCCCAAGAGACCCAGTACTTC. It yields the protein CASSLGAGTSQETQYF.

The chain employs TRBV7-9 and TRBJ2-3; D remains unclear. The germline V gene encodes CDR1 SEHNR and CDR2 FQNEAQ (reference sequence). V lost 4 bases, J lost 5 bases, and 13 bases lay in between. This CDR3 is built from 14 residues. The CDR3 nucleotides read TGTGCCAGCAGCTCCGAGGTAGGGCTAGATACGCAGTATTTT. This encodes CASSSEVGLDTQYF.

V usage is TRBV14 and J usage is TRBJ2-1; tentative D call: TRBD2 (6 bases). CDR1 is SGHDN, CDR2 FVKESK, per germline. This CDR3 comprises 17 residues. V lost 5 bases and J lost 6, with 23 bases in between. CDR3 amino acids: CASSSPQRTTWGNEQFF. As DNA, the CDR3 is TGTGCCAGCAGCTCCCCACAGCGGACTACGTGGGGCAATGAGCAGTTCTTC. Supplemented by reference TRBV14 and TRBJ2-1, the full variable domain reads EAGVTQFPSHSVIEKGQTVTLRCDPISGHDNLYWYRRVMGKEIKFLLHFVKESKQDESGMPNNRFLAERTGGTYSTLKVQPAELEDSGVYFCASSSPQRTTWGNEQFFGPGTRLTVL.

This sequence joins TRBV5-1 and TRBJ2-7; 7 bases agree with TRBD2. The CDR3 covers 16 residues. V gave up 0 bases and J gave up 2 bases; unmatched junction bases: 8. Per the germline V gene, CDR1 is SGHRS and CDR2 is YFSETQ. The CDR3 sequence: CASSLGLAVMTYEQYF. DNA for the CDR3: TGCGCCAGCAGCTTGGGGCTAGCGGTCATGACCTACGAGCAGTACTTC. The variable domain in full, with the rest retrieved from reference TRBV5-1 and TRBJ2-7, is KAGVTQTPRYLIKTRGQQVTLSCSPISGHRSVSWYQQTPGQGLQFLFEYFSETQRNKGNFPGRFSGRQFSNSRSEMNVSTLELGDSALYLCASSLGLAVMTYEQYFGPGTRLTVT.

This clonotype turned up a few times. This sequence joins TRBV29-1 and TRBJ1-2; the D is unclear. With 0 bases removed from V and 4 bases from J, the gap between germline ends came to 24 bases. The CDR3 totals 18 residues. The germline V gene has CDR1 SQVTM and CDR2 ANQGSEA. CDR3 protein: CSVEDGRPPPFPLYGYTF. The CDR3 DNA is TGCAGCGTTGAAGACGGTCGCCCACCACCTTTCCCCCTCTATGGCTACACCTTC.

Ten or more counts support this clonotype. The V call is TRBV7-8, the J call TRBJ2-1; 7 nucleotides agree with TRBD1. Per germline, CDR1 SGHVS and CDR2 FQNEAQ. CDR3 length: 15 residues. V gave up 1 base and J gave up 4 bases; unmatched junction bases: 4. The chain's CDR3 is CASSLEGTVYNEQFF. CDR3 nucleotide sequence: TGTGCCAGCAGCTTAGAAGGGACAGTGTACAATGAGCAGTTCTTC.

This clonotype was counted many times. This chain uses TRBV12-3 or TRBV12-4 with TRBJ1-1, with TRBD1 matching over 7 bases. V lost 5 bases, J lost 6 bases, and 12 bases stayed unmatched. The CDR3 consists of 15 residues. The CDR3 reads CASSPYPTGIAEAFF. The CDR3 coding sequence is TGTGCCAGCAGTCCCTACCCGACAGGGATCGCTGAAGCTTTCTTT.

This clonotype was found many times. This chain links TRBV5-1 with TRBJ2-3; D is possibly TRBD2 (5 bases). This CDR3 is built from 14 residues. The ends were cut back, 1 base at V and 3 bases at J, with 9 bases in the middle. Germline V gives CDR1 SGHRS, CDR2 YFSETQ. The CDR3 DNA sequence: TGCGCCAGCAGCTTGCAATGGGAGACAGATACGCAGTATTTT. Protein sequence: CASSLQWETDTQYF. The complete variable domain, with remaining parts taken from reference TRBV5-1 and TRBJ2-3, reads KAGVTQTPRYLIKTRGQQVTLSCSPISGHRSVSWYQQTPGQGLQFLFEYFSETQRNKGNFPGRFSGRQFSNSRSEMNVSTLELGDSALYLCASSLQWETDTQYFGPGTRLTVL.

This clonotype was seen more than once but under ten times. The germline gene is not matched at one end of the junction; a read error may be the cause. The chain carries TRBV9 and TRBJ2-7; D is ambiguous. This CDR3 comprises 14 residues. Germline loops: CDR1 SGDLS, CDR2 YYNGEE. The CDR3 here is CASSVAVPGYGQYF. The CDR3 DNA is TGTGCCAGCAGCGTAGCTGTACCGGGCTACGGGCAGTACTTC.

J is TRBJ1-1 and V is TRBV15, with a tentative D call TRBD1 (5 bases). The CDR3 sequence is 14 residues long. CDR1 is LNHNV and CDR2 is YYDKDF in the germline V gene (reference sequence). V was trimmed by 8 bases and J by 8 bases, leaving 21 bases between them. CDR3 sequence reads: CATSPGAGRGEAFF. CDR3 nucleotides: TGTGCCACCTCCCCCGGGGCGGGTCGAGGGGAAGCTTTCTTT.

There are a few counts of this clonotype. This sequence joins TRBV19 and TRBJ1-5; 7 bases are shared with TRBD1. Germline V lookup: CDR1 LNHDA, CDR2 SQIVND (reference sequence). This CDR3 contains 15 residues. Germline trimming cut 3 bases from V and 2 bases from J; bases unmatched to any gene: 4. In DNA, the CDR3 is TGTGCCAGTAGTATTGGAGGGGGCGGCAATCAGCCCCAGCATTTT. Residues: CASSIGGGGNQPQHF.

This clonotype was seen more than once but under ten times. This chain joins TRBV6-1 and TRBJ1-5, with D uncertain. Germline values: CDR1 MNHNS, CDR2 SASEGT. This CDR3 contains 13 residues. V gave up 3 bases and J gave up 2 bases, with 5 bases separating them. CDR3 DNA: TGTGCCAGCAGTGACGCCCGCAATCAGCCCCAGCATTTT. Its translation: CASSDARNQPQHF.

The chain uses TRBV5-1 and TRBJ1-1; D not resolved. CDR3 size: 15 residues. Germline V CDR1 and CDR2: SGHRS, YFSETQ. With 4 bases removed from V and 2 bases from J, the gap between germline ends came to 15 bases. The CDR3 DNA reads TGCGCCAGCAGCAACCGTGGAAGGGCAAACACTGAAGCTTTCTTT. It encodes CASSNRGRANTEAFF.

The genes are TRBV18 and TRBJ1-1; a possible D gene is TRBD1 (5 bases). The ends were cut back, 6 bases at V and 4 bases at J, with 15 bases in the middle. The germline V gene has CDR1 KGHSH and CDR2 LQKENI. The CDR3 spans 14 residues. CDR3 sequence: CASSEGLKGTEAFF. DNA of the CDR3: TGTGCCAGCTCGGAGGGACTTAAAGGCACTGAAGCTTTCTTT.